This T cell receptor beta chain is drawn from a study of blood T cells in healthy people across ages. CDR3 length equals 12 residues. The germline CDR1 and CDR2 sequences are SQVTM and ANQGSEA. The V gene end was trimmed by 7 bases and the J gene end by 7 bases; junction bases not matched to a gene: 6. A second PCR, run for roughly 7 to 11 cycles, used a sample-barcoded 5' primer plus a J-beta primer mix. One entry per CDR3 protein, called by TCRdb with MiXCR from the 5' RACE reads. The data hold around 1.5 million distinct CDR3 sequences, with roughly 60% observed a single time. In this sample, this clonotype turned up a few times.

The sequencing sample was made of blood. The chain joins TRBV29-1 to TRBJ2-1, with 8 bases identical to TRBD1. This sequence was found in a man younger than 30 in good health. CDR3 nucleotide sequence: TGCAGCGGGACCGGACAGGGAAATGAGCAGTTCTTC. It codes for CSGTGQGNEQFF.